This TCR beta chain was captured by sequencing in a study of Ad26.COV2.S vaccination and SARS-CoV-2 variants. Turning to the study itself: Intramuscular Ad26.COV2.S doses were given once or twice, 56 days apart.

V gave up 2 bases and J gave up 4 bases, with 14 bases separating them. CDR3 size: 15 residues. Germline V gives CDR1 SEHNR, CDR2 FQNEAQ (reference sequence). The assay was immunoSEQ multiplex PCR, and TCRdb's table has in-frame clones only and misses some. The table shows hundreds of thousands of clones, with 80% to 90% occurring only once. Indicated treatment: around 19 received Ad26.COV2.S at low or high dose, single or two shots; 5 received placebo; per-sample allocation not given. After the first vaccine or placebo injection, samples were drawn on day 63. The receptor's source is a person between 18 and 65 years old who received the Ad26.COV2.S COVID-19 vaccine or a placebo. The gene calls are TRBV7-9 and TRBJ1-1; maybe TRBD1 (5 bases). The sample here was peripheral blood, taken in a trial of Ad26.COV2.S vaccine versus placebo. This CDR3 is CASSLRAAGGTEAFF. In nucleotides, the CDR3 is TGTGCCAGCAGCTTAAGGGCGGCGGGGGGCACTGAAGCTTTCTTT.